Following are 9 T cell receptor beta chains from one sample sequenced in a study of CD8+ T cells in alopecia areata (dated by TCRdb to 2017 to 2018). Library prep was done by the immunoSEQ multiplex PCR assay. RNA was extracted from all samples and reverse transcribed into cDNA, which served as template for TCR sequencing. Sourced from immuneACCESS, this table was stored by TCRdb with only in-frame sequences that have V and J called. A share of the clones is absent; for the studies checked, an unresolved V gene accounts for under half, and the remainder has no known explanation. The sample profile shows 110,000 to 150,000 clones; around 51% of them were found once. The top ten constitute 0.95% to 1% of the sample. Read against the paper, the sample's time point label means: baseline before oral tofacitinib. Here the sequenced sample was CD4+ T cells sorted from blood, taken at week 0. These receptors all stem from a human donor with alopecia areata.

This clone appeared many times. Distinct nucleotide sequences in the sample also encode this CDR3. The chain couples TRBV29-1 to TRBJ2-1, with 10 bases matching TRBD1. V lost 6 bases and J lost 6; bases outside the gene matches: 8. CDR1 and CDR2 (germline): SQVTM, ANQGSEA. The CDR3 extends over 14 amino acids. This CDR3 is CSVAGTGVRNEQFF. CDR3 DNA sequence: TGCAGCGTCGCCGGGACAGGGGTGCGCAATGAGCAGTTCTTC.

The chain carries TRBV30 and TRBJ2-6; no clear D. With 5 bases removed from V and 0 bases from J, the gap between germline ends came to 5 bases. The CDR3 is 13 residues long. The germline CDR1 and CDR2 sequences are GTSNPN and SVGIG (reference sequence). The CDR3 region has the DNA TGTGCCTGGGCCTTCTCTGGGGCCAACGTCCTGACTTTC. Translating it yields CAWAFSGANVLTF.

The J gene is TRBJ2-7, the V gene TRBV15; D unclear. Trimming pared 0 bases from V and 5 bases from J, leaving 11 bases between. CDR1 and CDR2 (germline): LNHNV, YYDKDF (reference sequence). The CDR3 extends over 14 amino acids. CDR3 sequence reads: CATSREIRPDEQYF. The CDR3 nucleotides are TGTGCCACCAGCAGAGAGATCCGCCCCGACGAGCAGTACTTC.

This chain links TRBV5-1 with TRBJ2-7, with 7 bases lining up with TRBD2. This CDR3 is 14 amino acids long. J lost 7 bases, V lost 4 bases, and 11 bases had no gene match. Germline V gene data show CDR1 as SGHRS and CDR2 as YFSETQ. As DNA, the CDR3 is TGCGCCAGCAGCCCGGGGGGAGCTTCCGGGGAGCAGTACTTC. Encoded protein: CASSPGGASGEQYF.

CDR3 DNA: TGTGCCAGCAGCATGTTGGACAGGGGTTCCGAGGAGGCTTTCTTT. It encodes CASSMLDRGSEEAFF. V usage is TRBV9 and J usage is TRBJ1-1; 9 nucleotides line up with TRBD1. The CDR3 contains 15 residues. The J segment lost 11 bases and the V segment lost 4 bases, leaving 15 bases of the junction unmatched. CDR1 is SGDLS, CDR2 YYNGEE, per germline.

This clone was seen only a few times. This CDR3 reads CASSATGFKENIQYF. CDR3 sequence (DNA): TGTGCCAGCAGCGCGACAGGGTTTAAGGAAAACATTCAGTACTTC. The chain carries TRBV2 and TRBJ2-4, with 7 bases fitting TRBD1. The V segment lost 6 bases and the J segment 5 bases; nucleotides outside the gene matches: 10. Germline assignment: CDR1 SNHLY and CDR2 FYNNEI. This CDR3 has 15 amino acids.

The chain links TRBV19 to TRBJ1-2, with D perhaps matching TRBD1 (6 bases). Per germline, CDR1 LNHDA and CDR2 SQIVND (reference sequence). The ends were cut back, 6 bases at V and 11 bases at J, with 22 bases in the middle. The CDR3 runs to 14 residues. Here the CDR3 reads CASRGRQDPLLYTF. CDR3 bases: TGTGCCAGTAGGGGAAGACAGGACCCTTTACTATACACCTTC. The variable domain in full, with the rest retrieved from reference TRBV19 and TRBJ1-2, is DGGITQSPKYLFRKEGQNVTLSCEQNLNHDAMYWYRQDPGQGLRLIYYSQIVNDFQKGDIAEGYSVSREKKESFPLTVTSAQKNPTAFYLCASRGRQDPLLYTFGSGTRLTVV.

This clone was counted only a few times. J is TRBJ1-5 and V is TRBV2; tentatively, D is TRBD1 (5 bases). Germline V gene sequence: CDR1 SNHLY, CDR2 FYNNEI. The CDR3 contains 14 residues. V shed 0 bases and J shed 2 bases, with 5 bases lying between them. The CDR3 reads CASSEARGNQPQHF. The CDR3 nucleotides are TGTGCCAGCAGTGAAGCCAGGGGCAATCAGCCCCAGCATTTT.

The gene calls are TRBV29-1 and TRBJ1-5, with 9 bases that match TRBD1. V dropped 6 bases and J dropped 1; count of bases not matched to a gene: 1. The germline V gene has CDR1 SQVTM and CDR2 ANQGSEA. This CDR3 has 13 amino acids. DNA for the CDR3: TGCAGCGTGGGGACAGGGAGCAATCAGCCCCAGCATTTT. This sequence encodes CSVGTGSNQPQHF.